Below are 17 T cell receptor beta chains sequenced from a single sample in a study of blood T cells in healthy people across ages. With a J-beta primer mix and a sample-barcoded 5' primer, a second PCR ran about 7 to 12 cycles. TCRdb independently ran MiXCR on the 5' RACE reads; one entry per CDR3 protein. Of 750,000 to 1,000,000 distinct CDR3 sequences listed, approximately 32% were seen once; the top ten hold approximately 10%. These data were also filed under a second study, of T cells of mothers and their children.

The source material was blood. These TCRs come from a woman aged 35 to 49 in good health.

This clonotype has a count of ten or more. The genes are TRBV7-8 and TRBJ1-1, with TRBD1 as a possible D gene (5 bases). CDR3 length: 13 amino acids. Trimming removed 5 bases from V and 4 bases from J, with 11 bases in between. CDR1 and CDR2 (germline): SGHVS, FQNEAQ. The CDR3 sequence is CASSLGVSTEAFF. Here the CDR3 DNA reads TGTGCCAGCAGCCTAGGGGTTAGCACTGAAGCTTTCTTT.

This clonotype was observed a few times. The V call is TRBV28, the J call TRBJ2-7, with TRBD2 identical over 11 bases. With 4 bases clipped from V and 6 bases from J, the junction kept 14 bases outside the gene matches. Germline lookup yields CDR1 MDHEN and CDR2 SYDVKM. The CDR3 totals 17 residues. The CDR3 protein is CASSSQQFRLAGLEQYF. DNA for the CDR3: TGTGCCAGCAGTTCCCAGCAGTTCAGACTAGCGGGGCTCGAGCAGTACTTC.

The table lists this clonotype with a few counts. The chain has TRBV27 and TRBJ2-3; D not certain. The CDR3 spans 13 residues. Germline CDR1 MNHEY, CDR2 SMNVEV (reference sequence). V shed 8 bases and J shed 4 bases, with 13 bases lying between them. CDR3 region: CASSTTTPDTQYF. As DNA, the CDR3 is TGTGCCAGCTCCACTACTACCCCAGATACGCAGTATTTT.

This clonotype has only a few counts. The J gene is TRBJ1-5, the V gene TRBV7-6; TRBD1 might be the D (6 bases). The V end lost 4 bases, the J end lost 0 bases, and 22 bases lay between the germline ends. The CDR3 contains 19 residues. CDR1 and CDR2 from the germline V gene are SGHVS and FNYEAQ. DNA of the CDR3: TGTGCCAGCAGCTGCTTCGGGGACACGGTATCTCATAGCAATCAGCCCCAGCATTTT. This gives the protein CASSCFGDTVSHSNQPQHF.

The rearrangement uses TRBV7-9 and TRBJ2-3; D is undetermined. The CDR3 contains 15 residues. The germline gives CDR1 SEHNR, CDR2 FQNEAQ (reference sequence). The V and J ends lost 1 base and 0 bases respectively, with 8 bases between them. The DNA for the CDR3 is TGTGCCAGCAGCTTAGTACCAGAGAGCACAGATACGCAGTATTTT. It specifies CASSLVPESTDTQYF.

This clonotype has a handful of counts. The V call is TRBV11-1, the J call TRBJ1-6, with a weak D call TRBD1 (5 bases). V was cut by 5 bases and J by 6 bases, with 11 bases left in between. This CDR3 contains 14 residues. Germline V gives CDR1 SGHAT, CDR2 FQDESV (reference sequence). CDR3 sequence (DNA): TGTGCCAGCAGCCGACAGAACTCTAATTCACCCCTCCACTTT. Protein product: CASSRQNSNSPLHF.

At least ten counts were recorded for this clonotype. The chain carries TRBV7-9 and TRBJ2-1; D gene ambiguous. V lost 5 bases to trimming and J lost 0 bases, with 26 bases between them. The CDR3 covers 20 residues. The germline gives CDR1 SEHNR, CDR2 FQNEAQ (reference sequence). The CDR3 sequence is CASSPPNRASSKSSYNEQFF. The DNA of the CDR3 is TGTGCCAGCAGCCCTCCTAATAGGGCCTCCTCTAAAAGCTCCTACAATGAGCAGTTCTTC.

The chain couples TRBV28 to TRBJ1-2; D call uncertain. V was pared by 6 bases and J by 10 bases, with 21 bases between. Germline loops: CDR1 MDHEN, CDR2 SYDVKM. CDR3 length equals 14 residues. The CDR3 sequence is CASSLSKGSLAYTF. The CDR3 region has the DNA TGTGCCAGCAGCCTTAGCAAGGGCTCCTTAGCCTACACCTTC.

This clonotype was detected a few times. The chain couples TRBV6-5 to TRBJ1-5, with 8 positions matching TRBD1. Germline V lookup: CDR1 MNHEY, CDR2 SVGAGI. CDR3 length: 14 residues. Trimming removed 5 bases from V and 6 bases from J; junction bases left unmatched: 6. This chain's CDR3 is CASSKDREGQPQHF. The CDR3 DNA reads TGTGCCAGCAGTAAGGACAGGGAAGGTCAGCCCCAGCATTTT.

With regard to this clonotype: A much more abundant neighbour one base away suggests this may be a read error. V is TRBV5-1 and J is TRBJ2-7; 9 nucleotides align to TRBD2. In germline, CDR1 is SGHRS, CDR2 YFSETQ. The CDR3 runs 13 residues. The CDR3 is CASTSGASYGQYF. The CDR3 DNA follows: TGCGCCAGCACTAGCGGGGCCTCCTACGGGCAGTACTTC.

The chain is built from TRBV4-1 and TRBJ2-1; weak D call: TRBD2 (5 bases). Germline lookup yields CDR1 MGHRA and CDR2 YSYEKL. This CDR3 is built from 13 residues. The V and J ends lost 3 bases and 7 bases respectively, with 10 bases between them. The CDR3 DNA reads TGCGCCAGCAGCCACGAACTAGAGAATGAGCAGTTCTTC. Protein product: CASSHELENEQFF.

This chain joins TRBV7-2 and TRBJ2-2; possibly TRBD1 for D (6 bases). Trimming removed 4 bases at V and 5 bases at J, with 8 bases between. The germline CDR1 and CDR2 sequences are SGHTA and FQGNSA. The CDR3 totals 13 residues. As DNA, the CDR3 is TGTGCCAGCAGCTGGACAGTTACCGGGGAGCTGTTTTTT. It is translated as CASSWTVTGELFF.

This chain links TRBV4-2 with TRBJ1-5; D call uncertain. In germline, CDR1 is LGHNA, CDR2 YNFKEQ. CDR3 length equals 16 residues. V lost 0 bases and J lost 3, with 12 bases in between. The CDR3 protein is CASSQEFGQDNQPQHF. The CDR3 DNA follows: TGTGCCAGCAGCCAAGAATTCGGGCAGGACAATCAGCCCCAGCATTTT.

This clonotype turned up a few times. This rearrangement joins TRBV5-1 to TRBJ2-3, with a tentative D call TRBD2 (6 bases). With 6 bases removed from V and 3 bases from J, the gap between germline ends came to 17 bases. CDR3 length equals 15 residues. Germline assignment: CDR1 SGHRS and CDR2 YFSETQ. The CDR3 sequence is CASNPMGGLTDTQYF. CDR3 DNA: TGCGCCAGCAACCCCATGGGGGGATTAACAGATACGCAGTATTTT.

The chain joins TRBV11-3 to TRBJ2-7; 9 bases align to TRBD1. CDR1 SGHNT and CDR2 YENEEA come from the germline V gene. The CDR3 extends over 13 amino acids. V was pared by 6 bases and J by 7 bases, with 7 bases of the junction left unmatched. Here the CDR3 DNA reads TGTGCCAGCAGTGGCCGGGACAGGGCGGAGCAGTACTTC. It codes for CASSGRDRAEQYF.

The chain uses TRBV11-2 and TRBJ2-7, with 7 bases aligning to TRBD1. The J segment lost 6 bases and the V segment lost 1 base, leaving 12 bases of the junction unmatched. The CDR3 contains 16 residues. CDR1 SGHAT and CDR2 FQNNGV come from the germline V gene. The CDR3 coding sequence is TGTGCCAGCAGCTTAGGGGTAGGGGGCCGGCGAGGCGAGCAGTACTTC. This translates into CASSLGVGGRRGEQYF. Filled out from reference TRBV11-2 and TRBJ2-7, the complete variable domain reads EAGVAQSPRYKIIEKRQSVAFWCNPISGHATLYWYQQILGQGPKLLIQFQNNGVVDDSQLPKDRFSAERLKGVDSTLKIQPAKLEDSAVYLCASSLGVGGRRGEQYFGPGTRLTVT.

In the case of this clonotype: A read error is possible here, since a much larger clone lies one base away. In DNA form, the CDR3 reads TGTGCCAGCAGCAGACCAGGGGGATGGAATGAGCAGTACTTC. Its translation: CASSRPGGWNEQYF. The chain has TRBV9 and TRBJ2-1; 7 bases align to TRBD1. The J call is uncertain, as TRBJ2-7 better fits the DNA end. This CDR3 has 14 amino acids. CDR1 and CDR2 from the germline V gene are SGDLS and YYNGEE.